Following are 13 T cell receptor beta chains from one sample sequenced in a study of blood T cells in healthy people across ages. It was with a sample-barcoded 5' primer and a J-beta primer mix that a second PCR of roughly 6 to 12 cycles was run. TCRdb reprocessed the 5' RACE reads via MiXCR and lists one record per CDR3 protein. Among more than 1,400,000 distinct CDR3 sequences, 42% were seen once, and the ten largest hold roughly 7.9%. The material sequenced was blood. These receptors were obtained from a young woman in good health.

The chain combines TRBV7-9 with TRBJ2-4; the D gene is possibly TRBD1 (5 bases). The J call may be in error: the DNA end matches TRBJ2-7 better. Germline CDR1 SEHNR, CDR2 FQNEAQ (reference sequence). The CDR3 length is 13 residues. The CDR3 protein is CASSQGEWVEQYF. In DNA form, the CDR3 reads TGTGCCAGCAGCCAGGGCGAATGGGTCGAGCAGTACTTC.

The chain links TRBV3-1 to TRBJ2-2; D is possibly TRBD2 (6 bases). This CDR3 is built from 18 residues. Germline CDR1 LGHDT, CDR2 YNNKEL (reference sequence). The V gene lost 4 bases and the J gene lost 5 bases, with 23 bases spanning the gap. In nucleotides, the CDR3 is TGTGCCAGCAGCCTAGAATTGGGACTGCCCCGTAGGACCGGGGAGCTGTTTTTT. As protein: CASSLELGLPRRTGELFF.

Here the CDR3 DNA reads TGTGCCAGCAGTGAAGGGGGTAGGGAAGACACTGAAGCTTTCTTT. Residues: CASSEGGREDTEAFF. The chain carries TRBV25-1 and TRBJ1-1, with a possible D match to TRBD1 (5 bases). The V gene's germline CDR1 is MGHDK and CDR2 SYGVNS. The length of the CDR3 is 15 residues. The V and J ends lost 2 bases and 3 bases respectively, with 13 bases between them.

V gene TRBV10-2 combines with J gene TRBJ2-3; 7 positions agree with TRBD1. The CDR3 is 12 residues long. Trimming cost V 0 bases and J 11 bases; bases outside gene matches: 2. The germline CDR1 and CDR2 sequences are WSHSY and SAAADI. This chain's CDR3 is CASSESGQKQYF. The CDR3 nucleotides read TGCGCCAGCAGTGAGTCGGGACAGAAGCAGTATTTT.

Of note for this clonotype: An end of the junction does not agree with germline; a read error may underlie this. The chain is built from TRBV29-1 and TRBJ2-7; TRBD1 matches 8 bases. The CDR3 is made up of 14 amino acids. Germline loops: CDR1 SQVTM, CDR2 ANQGSEA. The DNA of the CDR3 is TGCAGCGTTGAAGGAAGGGGACAGGCCTACGAGCAGAACTTC. Translated, it gives CSVEGRGQAYEQNF.

This clonotype occurred a few times. The CDR3 protein is CASSQRRANVLTF. In DNA form, the CDR3 reads TGTGCCAGCAGCCAGCGCCGGGCCAACGTCCTGACTTTC. The genes are TRBV3-1 and TRBJ2-6, with no clear D. Germline CDR1 LGHDT, CDR2 YNNKEL (reference sequence). V gave up 3 bases and J gave up 5 bases, with 5 bases separating them. There are 13 residues in the CDR3.

This chain links TRBV15 with TRBJ2-3; 13 nucleotides line up with TRBD2. This CDR3 comprises 20 residues. The trim removed 5 bases at V and 1 base at J, leaving 15 bases unmatched. CDR1 and CDR2 (germline): LNHNV, YYDKDF (reference sequence). The CDR3 reads CATSRPKIKTSGRGTDTQYF. The CDR3 DNA reads as TGTGCCACCAGCCGACCGAAGATAAAAACTAGCGGGAGGGGCACAGATACGCAGTATTTT.

This clonotype has only a few counts. This chain uses TRBV10-3 with TRBJ2-7, with a tentative D call TRBD1 (5 bases). The CDR3 is 14 residues long. V shed 6 bases and J shed 1 base, with 13 bases lying between them. In germline, CDR1 is ENHRY, CDR2 SYGVKD. CDR3 amino acids: CAISDQGSSYEQYF. CDR3 bases: TGTGCCATCAGCGACCAGGGATCGTCCTACGAGCAGTACTTC.

This clonotype appeared many times. The V and J genes are TRBV27 and TRBJ2-7; a possible D gene is TRBD2 (6 bases). Trimming cost V 8 bases and J 2 bases, with 16 bases left between them. The length of the CDR3 is 14 residues. CDR1 MNHEY and CDR2 SMNVEV come from the germline V gene (reference sequence). The CDR3 coding sequence is TGTGCCAGCTCTCTGAGCGGGCACACCTACGAGCAGTACTTC. It specifies CASSLSGHTYEQYF.

In its sample, this clonotype was seen a few times. This chain joins TRBV12-3 or TRBV12-4 and TRBJ1-1; a possible D gene is TRBD1 (5 bases). With 2 bases removed from V and 10 bases from J, the gap between germline ends came to 8 bases. The CDR3 totals 11 residues. The CDR3 loop is CASSLSGRAFF. The CDR3 DNA sequence: TGTGCCAGCAGTTTATCAGGGCGAGCTTTCTTT.

The V gene is TRBV6-2 or TRBV6-3, the J gene TRBJ2-1; TRBD2 matches at 9 bases. The CDR3 is 16 amino acids. V lost 6 bases to trimming and J lost 3 bases; unmatched junction nucleotides: 9. Germline assignment: CDR1 MNHEY and CDR2 SVGEGT. For the CDR3, the DNA is TGTGCCAGCAGAAGGTCCGGGACTAGCTTCTACAATGAGCAGTTCTTC. Encoded protein: CASRRSGTSFYNEQFF.

The rearrangement links TRBV27 to TRBJ2-1; D remains unclear. Trimming left V 5 bases short and J 6 bases short, with 14 bases between. This CDR3 spans 14 amino acids. Germline V CDR1 and CDR2: MNHEY, SMNVEV (reference sequence). Here the CDR3 DNA reads TGTGCCAGCAGTAACCGCCCCAGTGGCAATGAGCAGTTCTTC. Protein sequence: CASSNRPSGNEQFF.

The V gene is TRBV20-1, the J gene TRBJ2-7; 9 bases are a match to TRBD2. The V gene end was trimmed by 1 base and the J gene end by 7 bases; junction bases not matched to a gene: 8. The CDR3 loop spans 14 amino acids. Per germline, CDR1 DFQATT and CDR2 SNEGSKA (reference sequence). CDR3 loop: CSARAGTSLDEQYF. The CDR3 region has the DNA TGCAGTGCTAGAGCCGGGACTAGCTTGGATGAGCAGTACTTC.